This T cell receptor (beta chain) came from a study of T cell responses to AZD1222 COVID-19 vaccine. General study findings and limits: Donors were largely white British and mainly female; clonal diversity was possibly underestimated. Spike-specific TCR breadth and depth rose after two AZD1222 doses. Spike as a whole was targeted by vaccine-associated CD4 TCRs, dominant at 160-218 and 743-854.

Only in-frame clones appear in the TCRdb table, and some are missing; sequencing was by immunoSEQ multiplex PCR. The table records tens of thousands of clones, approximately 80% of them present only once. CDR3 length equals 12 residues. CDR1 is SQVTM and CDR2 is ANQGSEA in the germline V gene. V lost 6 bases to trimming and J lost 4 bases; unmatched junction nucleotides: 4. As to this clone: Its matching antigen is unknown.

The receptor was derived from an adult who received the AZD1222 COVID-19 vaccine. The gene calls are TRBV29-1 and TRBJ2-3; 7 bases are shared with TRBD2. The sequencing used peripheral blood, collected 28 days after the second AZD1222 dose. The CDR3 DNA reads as TGCAGCGTGGGGGGGGGAGCAGATACGCAGTATTTT. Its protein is CSVGGGADTQYF.